These T cell receptor beta chains were read from a single sample in a study of post-analysis software for immune sequencing data. Each CDR3 protein gets one entry after TCRdb re-called the PCR reads with MiXCR. The repertoire holds roughly 870,000 distinct CDR3 sequences, 53% seen once, with 4.6% in the top ten. Specimen: blood. Receptors were obtained from a girl aged 10-17 years with multiple sclerosis. CDR3s include the opening cysteine and the closing phenylalanine or tryptophan. D genes are given only for firm matches. Expanded clones are given a class, and other clones once, few, many or no size at all.

NA	TRBV6-2/TRBV6-3	TRBJ1-2	13	NA	CASSYDHSKGYTF	TGTGCCAGCAGTTACGACCATTCCAAAGGCTACACCTTC
NA	TRBV5-1	TRBJ1-2	15	NA	CASSLAPGVEGGYTF	TGCGCCAGCAGCTTGGCCCCGGGGGTCGAGGGTGGCTACACCTTC
NA	TRBV12-3/TRBV12-4	TRBJ1-6	14	NA	CASSFRDGRGHLHF	TGTGCCAGCAGTTTCCGAGACGGCAGAGGTCACCTCCACTTT
NA	TRBV29-1	TRBJ1-2	12	NA	CSVAERNYGYTF	TGCAGCGTTGCGGAAAGAAACTATGGCTACACCTTC
few	TRBV7-2	TRBJ2-4	20	TRBD2	CASSFITGLAGERGKNIQYF	TGTGCCAGCAGCTTTATCACCGGACTAGCGGGAGAGAGGGGCAAAAACATTCAGTACTTC
NA	TRBV20-1	TRBJ2-5	12	NA	CSSGQSMETQYF	TGCAGTAGCGGACAGAGTATGGAGACCCAGTACTTC
NA	TRBV11-3	TRBJ2-3	16	TRBD2	CASSPGLAGATDTQYF	TGTGCCAGCAGCCCTGGACTAGCGGGGGCGACAGATACGCAGTATTTT
few	TRBV7-9	TRBJ1-1	16	NA	CASSYPAGERVPEAFF	TGTGCCAGCAGCTACCCGGCGGGGGAAAGGGTTCCAGAAGCTTTCTTT
NA	TRBV29-1	TRBJ1-4	11	TRBD1	CSVGQLEKLFF	TGCAGCGTGGGACAGCTTGAAAAACTGTTTTTT
NA	TRBV5-1	TRBJ2-1	17	NA	CASSQMETDVSYNEQFF	TGCGCCAGCAGCCAAATGGAGACAGATGTATCCTACAATGAGCAGTTCTTC
NA	TRBV14	TRBJ2-5	14	TRBD2	CASSRRGVQETQYF	TGTGCCAGCAGCAGACGGGGGGTCCAAGAGACCCAGTACTTC
NA	TRBV9	TRBJ2-7	16	NA	CASSVEPAGSSYEQYF	TGTGCCAGCAGCGTAGAGCCAGCCGGGAGCTCCTACGAGCAGTACTTC
once	TRBV10-2	TRBJ2-7	14	NA	CASIPTGRAYEQYF	TGCGCCAGCATTCCGACAGGGAGGGCCTACGAGCAGTACTTC
few	TRBV20-1	TRBJ2-1	14	TRBD2	CSAPRGRALGEQFF	TGCAGTGCTCCTCGCGGGAGGGCCCTCGGTGAGCAGTTCTTC
NA	TRBV12-3/TRBV12-4	TRBJ2-1	15	TRBD2	CASTFSGGLYNEQFF	TGTGCCAGCACTTTTAGCGGGGGACTATACAATGAGCAGTTCTTC
NA	TRBV29-1	TRBJ2-6	17	TRBD2	CSVEASGGLSGANVLTF	TGCAGCGTTGAGGCTAGCGGGGGCCTCTCTGGGGCCAACGTCCTGACTTTC
NA	TRBV5-1	TRBJ2-1	13	NA	CASSPWVGQEQFF	TGCGCCAGCAGCCCCTGGGTAGGGCAGGAGCAGTTCTTC
few	TRBV7-6	TRBJ1-2	14	NA	CASSPGRGFDGYTF	TGTGCCAGCAGCCCCGGCCGAGGGTTCGATGGCTACACCTTC
few	TRBV20-1	TRBJ2-1	14	TRBD1	CSGEGDSSYNEQFF	TGCAGTGGGGAAGGGGACAGCTCCTACAATGAGCAGTTCTTC
NA	TRBV7-3	TRBJ2-3	12	NA	CASSPSGEAQYF	TGTGCCAGCAGCCCATCCGGCGAGGCGCAGTATTTT
NA	TRBV7-9	TRBJ2-7	15	TRBD2	CASSPSTSGSSEQYF	TGTGCCAGCAGCCCGTCTACTAGCGGGAGTTCCGAGCAGTACTTC
NA	TRBV5-1	TRBJ2-5	15	TRBD2	CATRLSGSNGNEQYF	TGCGCCACCAGACTTAGCGGGAGTAACGGCAATGAGCAGTACTTC
NA	TRBV6-6	TRBJ2-7	14	TRBD2	CASSRTSGYYEQYF	TGTGCCAGCAGTCGGACTAGCGGATACTACGAGCAGTACTTC
NA	TRBV7-9	TRBJ1-2	15	NA	CASSSQGSANYGYTF	TGTGCCAGCAGCTCGCAGGGTTCGGCTAACTATGGCTACACCTTC
NA	TRBV5-1	TRBJ2-7	16	NA	CASSLGGLKGSYEQYF	TGCGCCAGCAGCTTGGGTGGTCTCAAGGGGTCCTACGAGCAGTACTTC
NA	TRBV10-3	TRBJ1-4	12	NA	CAISESTEKLFF	TGTGCCATCAGTGAGTCGACAGAAAAACTGTTTTTT
NA	TRBV5-1	TRBJ2-1	14	NA	CASSREERADEQFF	TGCGCCAGCAGCCGCGAGGAGAGGGCCGATGAGCAGTTCTTC
NA	TRBV10-3	TRBJ2-5	13	TRBD2	CAIGGGPQETQYF	TGTGCCATCGGCGGGGGACCCCAAGAGACCCAGTACTTC
NA	TRBV3-1	TRBJ2-7	14	TRBD1	CASSQGDRTYEQYF	TGTGCCAGCAGCCAAGGGGACAGAACCTACGAGCAGTACTTC
NA	TRBV4-1	TRBJ1-1	16	TRBD1	CASSQERQGAGTEAFF	TGCGCCAGCAGCCAGGAACGACAGGGGGCTGGGACTGAAGCTTTCTTT
NA	TRBV5-1	TRBJ2-7	16	TRBD1	CASSLWTGVFPYEQYF	TGCGCCAGCAGCTTGTGGACAGGAGTATTTCCCTACGAGCAGTACTTC
NA	TRBV14	TRBJ2-7	14	TRBD1	CASSPDRRQGEQYF	TGTGCCAGCAGCCCGGACAGGAGGCAAGGCGAGCAGTACTTC
NA	TRBV7-2	TRBJ2-5	16	TRBD2	CASSPGLAGAYWKQYF	TGTGCCAGCAGCCCGGGACTAGCGGGCGCCTATTGGAAGCAGTACTTC
NA	TRBV20-1	TRBJ2-1	13	TRBD2	CSATSGGANEQFF	TGCAGTGCTACTAGCGGGGGGGCTAATGAGCAGTTCTTC
NA	TRBV6-6	TRBJ2-1	15	NA	CASSPRLLTDHEQFF	TGTGCCAGCAGTCCCCGTCTACTGACAGACCATGAGCAGTTCTTC
few	TRBV5-1	TRBJ2-3	13	NA	CASSSVSTDTQYF	TGCGCCAGCAGCTCCGTTAGTACAGATACGCAGTATTTT
NA	TRBV11-1	TRBJ2-3	14	NA	CASSTYSTPDTQYF	TGTGCCAGCAGCACCTACTCGACTCCGGATACGCAGTATTTT
NA	TRBV27	TRBJ1-2	13	NA	CASSPGAAYGYTF	TGTGCCAGCAGCCCAGGGGCAGCTTATGGCTACACCTTC
NA	TRBV7-9	TRBJ2-2	15	TRBD2	CASSRAGVWTGELFF	TGTGCCAGCAGCCGAGCGGGAGTATGGACCGGGGAGCTGTTTTTT
NA	TRBV5-1	TRBJ1-2	16	NA	CASSLATATINYGYTF	TGCGCCAGCAGCTTGGCCACGGCGACCATTAACTATGGCTACACCTTC
NA	TRBV5-1	TRBJ2-2	20	TRBD1	CASRIPLQGQGAPNTGELFF	TGCGCCAGCCGAATCCCCCTTCAGGGACAGGGGGCCCCGAACACCGGGGAGCTGTTTTTT
NA	TRBV29-1	TRBJ2-7	12	TRBD2	CSVGIAGNEQYF	TGCAGCGTCGGAATAGCGGGAAACGAGCAGTACTTC
once	TRBV27	TRBJ1-1	15	NA	CASSLSYKGETEAFF	TGTGCCAGCAGTTTATCGTATAAGGGGGAGACTGAAGCTTTCTTT
few	TRBV12-3/TRBV12-4	TRBJ1-1	16	TRBD1	CASTFGQGRGNTEAFF	TGTGCCAGCACCTTCGGACAGGGTCGGGGGAACACTGAAGCTTTCTTT
NA	TRBV29-1	TRBJ2-1	14	TRBD2	CSVASGLLYNEQFF	TGCAGCGTGGCTAGCGGACTACTATACAATGAGCAGTTCTTC
NA	TRBV7-7	TRBJ2-3	17	NA	CASSPRYRGSGTDTQYF	TGTGCTAGCAGCCCAAGATATCGGGGGTCGGGCACAGATACGCAGTATTTT
once	TRBV7-7	TRBJ2-1	18	TRBD2	CASSVSGTSGPSYNEQFF	TGTGCTAGCAGCGTTTCCGGGACTAGCGGTCCCTCCTACAATGAGCAGTTCTTC
NA	TRBV10-3	TRBJ1-4	14	TRBD1	CAIRGTATNEKLFF	TGTGCCATCCGGGGGACAGCAACTAATGAAAAACTGTTTTTT
NA	TRBV20-1	TRBJ2-5	14	NA	CSARDSARGETQYF	TGCAGTGCTAGAGATTCGGCGAGAGGGGAGACCCAGTACTTC
NA	TRBV4-1	TRBJ2-7	16	TRBD1	CASSQDEWTGPFEQYF	TGCGCCAGCAGCCAAGACGAGTGGACAGGGCCCTTTGAGCAGTACTTC
NA	TRBV7-2	TRBJ2-3	19	NA	CASSLFGFRAQTITDTQYF	TGTGCCAGCAGCCTTTTTGGCTTTAGGGCCCAAACTATCACAGATACGCAGTATTTT
NA	TRBV6-6	TRBJ1-2	13	NA	CASRTEANYGYTF	TGTGCCAGCCGGACAGAAGCTAACTATGGCTACACCTTC
NA	TRBV5-5	TRBJ1-1	17	NA	CASSPWDLAGLNTEAFF	TGTGCCAGCAGCCCCTGGGATCTAGCAGGCCTGAACACTGAAGCTTTCTTT
NA	TRBV6-6	TRBJ2-6	13	NA	CASTAQGANVLTF	TGTGCCAGCACCGCGCAGGGGGCCAACGTCCTGACTTTC
few	TRBV5-6	TRBJ2-5	16	NA	CASSLAKTGGRETQYF	TGTGCCAGCAGCTTGGCCAAGACAGGAGGGCGGGAGACCCAGTACTTC
few	TRBV7-6	TRBJ2-6	16	NA	CASSPVSPSGANVLTF	TGTGCCAGCAGCCCAGTCTCGCCGTCTGGGGCCAACGTCCTGACTTTC
NA	TRBV10-3	TRBJ2-3	14	NA	CAIRGSLEVDTQYF	TGTGCCATCAGGGGGAGTCTAGAAGTCGATACGCAGTATTTT
NA	TRBV24-1	TRBJ1-2	18	NA	CATSDWPPVGRPSYGYTF	TGTGCCACCAGTGATTGGCCCCCTGTCGGCAGGCCGAGCTATGGCTACACCTTC